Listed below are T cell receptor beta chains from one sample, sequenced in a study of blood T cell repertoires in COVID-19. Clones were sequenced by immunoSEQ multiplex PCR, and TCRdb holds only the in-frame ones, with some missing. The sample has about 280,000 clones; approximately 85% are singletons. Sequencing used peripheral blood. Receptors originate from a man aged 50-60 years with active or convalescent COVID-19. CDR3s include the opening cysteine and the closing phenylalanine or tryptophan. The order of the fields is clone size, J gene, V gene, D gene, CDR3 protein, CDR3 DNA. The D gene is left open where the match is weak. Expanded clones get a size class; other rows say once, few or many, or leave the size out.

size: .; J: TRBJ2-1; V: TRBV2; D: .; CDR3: CASSEEHRGLNEQFF; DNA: TGTGCCAGCAGTGAAGAGCATAGGGGATTAAATGAGCAGTTCTTC
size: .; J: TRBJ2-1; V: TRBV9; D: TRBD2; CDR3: CASSAGRRPSGRASNEQFF; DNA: TGTGCCAGCAGCGCAGGAAGGCGGCCTAGCGGGAGGGCGAGCAATGAGCAGTTCTTC
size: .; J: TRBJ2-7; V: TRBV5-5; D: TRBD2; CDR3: CASSLGWEGSYEQYF; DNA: TGTGCCAGCAGCTTGGGGTGGGAGGGCTCCTACGAGCAGTACTTC
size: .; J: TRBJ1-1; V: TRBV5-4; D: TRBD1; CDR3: CASSFGQGMNTEAFF; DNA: TGTGCCAGCAGCTTTGGACAGGGGATGAACACTGAAGCTTTCTTT
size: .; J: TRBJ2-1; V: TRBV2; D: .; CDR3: CASSELSYNEQFF; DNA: TGTGCCAGCAGTGAGTTGTCGTACAATGAGCAGTTCTTC
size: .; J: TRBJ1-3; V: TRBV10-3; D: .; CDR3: CAISDYQGHTIYF; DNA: TGTGCCATCAGTGACTACCAGGGGCACACCATATATTTT
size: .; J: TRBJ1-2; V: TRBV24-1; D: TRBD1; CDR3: CATSDFPTGANRGYGYTF; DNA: TGTGCCACCAGTGATTTTCCGACAGGGGCCAATCGAGGCTATGGCTACACCTTC
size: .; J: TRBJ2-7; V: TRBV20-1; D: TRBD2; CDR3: CSASAASGSQYEQYF; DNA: TGCAGTGCTAGTGCGGCTAGCGGGAGTCAATACGAGCAGTACTTC
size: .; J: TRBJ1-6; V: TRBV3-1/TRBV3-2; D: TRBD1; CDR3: CASSQPGTGVRISPLHF; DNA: TGTGCCAGCAGCCAACCCGGGACAGGGGTTCGGATTTCACCCCTCCACTTT
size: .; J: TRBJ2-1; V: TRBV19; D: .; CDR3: CASSIKLAGEQFF; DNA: TGTGCCAGTAGTATCAAACTAGCTGGTGAGCAGTTCTTC
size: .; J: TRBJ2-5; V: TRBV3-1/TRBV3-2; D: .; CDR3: CASSHTRDTKVTQYF; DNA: TGTGCCAGCAGCCATACCCGGGATACCAAAGTAACCCAGTACTTC
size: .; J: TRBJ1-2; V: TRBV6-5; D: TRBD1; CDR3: CASIRTGSYGYTF; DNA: TGTGCCAGCATCCGGACAGGGAGCTATGGCTACACCTTC
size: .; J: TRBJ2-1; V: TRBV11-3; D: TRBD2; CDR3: CASSPGTSGYNEQFF; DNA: TGTGCCAGCAGCCCCGGGACTAGCGGGTACAATGAGCAGTTCTTC
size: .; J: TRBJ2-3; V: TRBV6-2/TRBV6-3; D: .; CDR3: CASGSSGADTQYF; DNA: TGTGCCAGCGGTTCATCCGGAGCGGATACGCAGTATTTT
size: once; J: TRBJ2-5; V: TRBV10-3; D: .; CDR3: CAIRDGSAGETQYF; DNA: TGTGCCATCAGAGACGGGTCTGCGGGGGAGACCCAGTACTTC
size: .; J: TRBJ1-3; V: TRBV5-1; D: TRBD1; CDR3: CASSLQGRNTIYF; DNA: TGCGCCAGCAGCCTACAGGGGCGAAACACCATATATTTT
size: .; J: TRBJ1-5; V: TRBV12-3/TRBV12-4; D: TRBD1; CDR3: CASTGGHQPQHF; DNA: TGTGCCAGTACAGGGGGCCATCAGCCCCAGCATTTT
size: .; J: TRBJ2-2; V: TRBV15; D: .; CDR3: CATSSGLRPGELFF; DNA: TGTGCCACCAGCAGCGGACTCCGTCCCGGGGAGCTGTTTTTT
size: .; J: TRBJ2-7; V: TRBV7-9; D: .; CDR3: CASSLRSYEQYF; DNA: TGTGCCAGCAGCTTGCGCTCCTACGAGCAGTACTTC
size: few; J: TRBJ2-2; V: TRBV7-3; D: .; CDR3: CASSSPVGSGGNTGELFF; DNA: TGTGCCAGCAGCTCCCCGGTCGGTAGCGGAGGAAACACCGGGGAGCTGTTTTTT
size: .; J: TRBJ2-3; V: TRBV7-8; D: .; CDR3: CASSLGFESGTQYF; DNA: TGTGCCAGCAGCTTAGGATTCGAGTCAGGAACGCAGTATTTT
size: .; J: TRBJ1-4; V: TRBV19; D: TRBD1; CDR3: CASSIQPGQGEKLFF; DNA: TGTGCCAGTAGTATCCAACCGGGACAGGGGGAAAAACTGTTTTTT
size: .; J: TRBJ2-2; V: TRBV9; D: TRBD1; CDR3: CASSVTGVVTGELFF; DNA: TGTGCCAGCAGCGTCACAGGGGTGGTCACCGGGGAGCTGTTTTTT
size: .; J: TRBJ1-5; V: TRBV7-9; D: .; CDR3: CASSVTGGQPQHF; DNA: TGTGCCAGCAGTGTGACGGGGGGGCAGCCCCAGCATTTT
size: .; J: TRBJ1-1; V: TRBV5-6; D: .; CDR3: CASSPEEGSAQRNTEAFF; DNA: TGTGCCAGCAGCCCCGAGGAGGGAAGTGCCCAGAGGAATACTGAAGCTTTCTTT
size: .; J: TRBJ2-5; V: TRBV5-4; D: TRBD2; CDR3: CASSPSGKGTQYF; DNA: TGTGCCAGCAGCCCTAGCGGGAAGGGGACCCAGTACTTC
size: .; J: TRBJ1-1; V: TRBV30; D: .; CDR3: CAWKAGLRSGNTEAFF; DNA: TGTGCCTGGAAAGCCGGGCTAAGAAGCGGGAACACTGAAGCTTTCTTT
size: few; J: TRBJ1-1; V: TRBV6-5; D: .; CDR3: CASSFGPTGNTEAFF; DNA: TGTGCCAGCAGCTTTGGCCCGACAGGGAACACTGAAGCTTTCTTT
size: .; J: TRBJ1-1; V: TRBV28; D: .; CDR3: CASSSPWGLTEAFF; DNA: TGTGCCAGCAGTTCCCCATGGGGGCTCACTGAAGCTTTCTTT
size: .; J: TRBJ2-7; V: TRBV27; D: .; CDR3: CASSFSTPTSKSYEQYF; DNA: TGTGCCAGCAGTTTCTCCACCCCAACTAGTAAATCCTACGAGCAGTACTTC
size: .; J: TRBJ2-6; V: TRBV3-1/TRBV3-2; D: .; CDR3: CASSPMSGGMGSGANVLTF; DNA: TGTGCCAGCAGCCCGATGTCTGGCGGGATGGGCTCTGGGGCCAACGTCCTGACTTTC
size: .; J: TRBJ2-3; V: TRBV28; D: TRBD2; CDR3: CASSPTPSMGAGEGNSTLDTQYF; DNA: TGTGCCAGCAGTCCTACCCCCTCGATGGGTGCGGGAGAAGGCAATTCGACCTTAGATACGCAGTATTTT
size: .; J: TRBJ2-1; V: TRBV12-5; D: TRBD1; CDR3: CASAQGVRGWLNEQFF; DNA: TGTGCTAGTGCCCAGGGGGTAAGGGGATGGCTAAATGAGCAGTTCTTC
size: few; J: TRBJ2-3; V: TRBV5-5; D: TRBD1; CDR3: CASSKQGDLTDTQYF; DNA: TGTGCCAGCAGCAAACAGGGGGATTTGACAGATACGCAGTATTTT
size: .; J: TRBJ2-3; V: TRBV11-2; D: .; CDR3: CASSLELAGDTQYF; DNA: TGTGCCAGCAGCTTAGAACTAGCAGGAGATACGCAGTATTTT
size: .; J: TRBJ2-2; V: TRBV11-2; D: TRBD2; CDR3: CASSFSGTHGELFF; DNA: TGTGCCAGCAGCTTTAGCGGGACCCACGGGGAGCTGTTTTTT
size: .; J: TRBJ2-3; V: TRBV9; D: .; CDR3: CASSRSSSADTQYF; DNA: TGTGCCAGCAGTCGGAGTAGTAGCGCAGATACGCAGTATTTT
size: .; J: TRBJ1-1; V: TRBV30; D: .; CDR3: CAWSVNDYMGPEAFF; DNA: TGTGCCTGGAGTGTCAATGATTATATGGGGCCTGAAGCTTTCTTT
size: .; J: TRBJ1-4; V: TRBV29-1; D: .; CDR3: CSASRGNEKLFF; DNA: TGCAGCGCGTCCCGCGGCAATGAAAAACTGTTTTTT
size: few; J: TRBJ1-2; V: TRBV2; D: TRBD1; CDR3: CASSGGTGKGYGYTF; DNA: TGTGCCAGCAGTGGAGGGACAGGGAAGGGCTATGGCTACACCTTC
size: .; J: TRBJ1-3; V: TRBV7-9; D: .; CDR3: CASSLSGQSSGNTIYF; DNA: TGTGCCAGCAGCTTATCCGGACAGAGCTCTGGAAACACCATATATTTT